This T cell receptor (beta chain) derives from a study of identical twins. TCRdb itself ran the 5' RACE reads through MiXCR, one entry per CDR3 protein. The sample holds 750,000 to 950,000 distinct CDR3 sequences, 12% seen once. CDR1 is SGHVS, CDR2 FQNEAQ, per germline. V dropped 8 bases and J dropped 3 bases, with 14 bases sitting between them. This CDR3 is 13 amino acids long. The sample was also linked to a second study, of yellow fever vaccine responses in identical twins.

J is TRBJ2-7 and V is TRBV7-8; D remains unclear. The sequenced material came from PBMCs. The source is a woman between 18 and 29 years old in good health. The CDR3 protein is CASAPPGVYEQYF. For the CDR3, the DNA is TGTGCCAGCGCCCCCCCTGGGGTCTACGAGCAGTACTTC. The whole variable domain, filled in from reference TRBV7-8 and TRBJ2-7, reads GAGVSQSPRYKVAKRGQDVALRCDPISGHVSLFWYQQALGQGPEFLTYFQNEAQLDKSGLPSDRFFAERPEGSVSTLKIQRTQQEDSAVYLCASAPPGVYEQYFGPGTRLTVT.